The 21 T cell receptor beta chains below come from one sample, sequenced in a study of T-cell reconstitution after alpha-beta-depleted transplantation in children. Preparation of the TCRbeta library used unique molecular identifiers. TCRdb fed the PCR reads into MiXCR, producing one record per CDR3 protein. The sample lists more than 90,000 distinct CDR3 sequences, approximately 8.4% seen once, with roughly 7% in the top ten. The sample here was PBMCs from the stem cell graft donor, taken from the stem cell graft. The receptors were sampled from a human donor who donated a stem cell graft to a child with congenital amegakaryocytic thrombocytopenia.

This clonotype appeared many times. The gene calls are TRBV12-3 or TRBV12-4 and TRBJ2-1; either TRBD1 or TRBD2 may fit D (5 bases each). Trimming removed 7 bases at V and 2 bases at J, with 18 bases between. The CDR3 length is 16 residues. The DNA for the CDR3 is TGTGCCAGCACCCCTCGGGACCCGAGGGCCTACAATGAGCAGTTCTTC. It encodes CASTPRDPRAYNEQFF.

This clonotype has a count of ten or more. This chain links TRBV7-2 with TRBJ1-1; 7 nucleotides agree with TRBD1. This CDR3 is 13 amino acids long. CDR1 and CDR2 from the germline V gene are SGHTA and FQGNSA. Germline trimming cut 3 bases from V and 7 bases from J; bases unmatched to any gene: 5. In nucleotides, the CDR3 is TGTGCCAGCAGCTTGACAGGGCAAGGTGAAGCTTTCTTT. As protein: CASSLTGQGEAFF.

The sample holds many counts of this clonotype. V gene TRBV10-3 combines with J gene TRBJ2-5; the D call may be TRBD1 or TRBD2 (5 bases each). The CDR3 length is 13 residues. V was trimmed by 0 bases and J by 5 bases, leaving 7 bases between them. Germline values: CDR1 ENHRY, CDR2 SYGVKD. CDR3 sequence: CAISESRGETQYF. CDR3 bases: TGTGCCATCAGTGAGTCGAGGGGTGAGACCCAGTACTTC.

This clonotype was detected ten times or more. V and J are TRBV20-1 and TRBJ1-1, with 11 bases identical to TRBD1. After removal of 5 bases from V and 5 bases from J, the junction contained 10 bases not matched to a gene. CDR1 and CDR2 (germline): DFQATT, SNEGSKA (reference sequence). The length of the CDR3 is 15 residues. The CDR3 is CSAPGTGGGRTEAFF. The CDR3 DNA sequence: TGCAGTGCTCCCGGGACAGGGGGAGGGAGGACTGAAGCTTTCTTT.

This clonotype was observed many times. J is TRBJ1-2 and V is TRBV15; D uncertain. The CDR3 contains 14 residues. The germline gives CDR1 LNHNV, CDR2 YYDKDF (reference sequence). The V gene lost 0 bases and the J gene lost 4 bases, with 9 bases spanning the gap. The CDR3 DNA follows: TGTGCCACCAGCAGAGATCCCGGGAGCTATGGCTACACCTTC. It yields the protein CATSRDPGSYGYTF.

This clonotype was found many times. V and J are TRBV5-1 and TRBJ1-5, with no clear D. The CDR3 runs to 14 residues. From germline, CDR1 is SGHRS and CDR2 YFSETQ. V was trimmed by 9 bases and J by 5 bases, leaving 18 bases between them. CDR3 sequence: CATSAFRLDQPQHF. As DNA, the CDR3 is TGCGCCACCAGTGCCTTTCGGCTAGATCAGCCCCAGCATTTT.

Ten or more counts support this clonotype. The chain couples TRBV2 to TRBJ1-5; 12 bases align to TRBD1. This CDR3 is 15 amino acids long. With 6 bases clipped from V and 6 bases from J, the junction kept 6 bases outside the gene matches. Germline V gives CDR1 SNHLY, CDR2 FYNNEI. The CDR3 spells CASSGGTGGLQPQHF. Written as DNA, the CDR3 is TGTGCCAGCAGCGGCGGGACAGGGGGCCTTCAGCCCCAGCATTTT.

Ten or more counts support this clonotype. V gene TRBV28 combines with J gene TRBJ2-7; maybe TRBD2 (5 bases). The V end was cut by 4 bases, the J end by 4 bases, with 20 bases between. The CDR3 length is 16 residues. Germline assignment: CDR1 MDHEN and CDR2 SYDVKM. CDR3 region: CASSSSQAEVMYEQYF. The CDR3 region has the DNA TGTGCCAGCAGTTCCTCTCAGGCGGAGGTGATGTACGAGCAGTACTTC.

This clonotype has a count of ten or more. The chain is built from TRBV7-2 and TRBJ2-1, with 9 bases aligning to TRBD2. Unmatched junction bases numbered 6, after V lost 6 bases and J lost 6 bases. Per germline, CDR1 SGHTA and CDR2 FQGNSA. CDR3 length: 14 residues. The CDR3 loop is CASRRLAVGNEQFF. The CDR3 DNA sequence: TGTGCCAGCAGGAGACTAGCGGTCGGCAATGAGCAGTTCTTC.

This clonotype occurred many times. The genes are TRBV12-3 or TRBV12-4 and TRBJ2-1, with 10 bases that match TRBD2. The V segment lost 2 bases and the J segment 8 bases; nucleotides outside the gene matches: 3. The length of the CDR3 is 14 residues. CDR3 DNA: TGTGCCAGCAGTTTAAGCGGGAGGGTAGATGAGCAGTTCTTC. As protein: CASSLSGRVDEQFF.

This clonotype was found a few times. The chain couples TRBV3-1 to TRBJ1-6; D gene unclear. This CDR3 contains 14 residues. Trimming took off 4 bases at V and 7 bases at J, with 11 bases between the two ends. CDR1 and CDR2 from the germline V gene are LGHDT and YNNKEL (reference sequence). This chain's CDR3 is CASSPRPLNSPLHF. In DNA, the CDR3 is TGTGCCAGCAGCCCAAGACCGCTAAATTCACCCCTCCACTTT.

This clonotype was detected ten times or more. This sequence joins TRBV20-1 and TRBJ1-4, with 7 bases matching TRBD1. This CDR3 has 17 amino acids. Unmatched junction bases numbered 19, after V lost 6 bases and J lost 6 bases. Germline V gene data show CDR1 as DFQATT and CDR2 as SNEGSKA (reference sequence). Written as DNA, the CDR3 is TGCAGTGCCTCGCGTGGTAGGGGGCGGCACGGGGATGAAAAACTGTTTTTT. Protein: CSASRGRGRHGDEKLFF.

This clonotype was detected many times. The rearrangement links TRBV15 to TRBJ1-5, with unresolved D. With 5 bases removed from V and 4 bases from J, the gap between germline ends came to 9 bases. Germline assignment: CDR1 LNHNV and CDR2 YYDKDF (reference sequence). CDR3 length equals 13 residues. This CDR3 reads CATSLERNQPQHF. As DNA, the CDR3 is TGTGCCACCAGCTTAGAGAGAAATCAGCCCCAGCATTTT. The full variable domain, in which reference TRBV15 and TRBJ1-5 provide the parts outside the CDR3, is DAMVIQNPRYQVTQFGKPVTLSCSQTLNHNVMYWYQQKSSQAPKLLFHYYDKDFNNEADTPDNFQSRRPNTSFCFLDIRSPGLGDTAMYLCATSLERNQPQHFGDGTRLSIL.

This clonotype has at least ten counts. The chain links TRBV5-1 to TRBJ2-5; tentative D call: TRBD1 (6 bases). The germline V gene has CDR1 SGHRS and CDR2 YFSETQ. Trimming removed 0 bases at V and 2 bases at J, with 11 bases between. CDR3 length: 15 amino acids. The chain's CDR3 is CASSLEAGTQETQYF. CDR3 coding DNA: TGCGCCAGCAGCTTGGAGGCAGGGACACAAGAGACCCAGTACTTC.

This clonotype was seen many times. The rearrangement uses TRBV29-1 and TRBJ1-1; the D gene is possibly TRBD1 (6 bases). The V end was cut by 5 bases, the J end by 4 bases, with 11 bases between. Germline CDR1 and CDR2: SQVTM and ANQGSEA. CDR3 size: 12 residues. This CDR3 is CSVRGAGTEAFF. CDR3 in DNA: TGCAGCGTTCGGGGGGCAGGCACTGAAGCTTTCTTT.

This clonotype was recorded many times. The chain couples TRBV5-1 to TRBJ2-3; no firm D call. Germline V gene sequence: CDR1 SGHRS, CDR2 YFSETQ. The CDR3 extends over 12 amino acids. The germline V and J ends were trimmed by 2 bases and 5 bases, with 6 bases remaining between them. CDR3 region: CASSFSGDTQYF. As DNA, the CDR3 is TGCGCCAGCAGCTTCTCTGGAGATACGCAGTATTTT.

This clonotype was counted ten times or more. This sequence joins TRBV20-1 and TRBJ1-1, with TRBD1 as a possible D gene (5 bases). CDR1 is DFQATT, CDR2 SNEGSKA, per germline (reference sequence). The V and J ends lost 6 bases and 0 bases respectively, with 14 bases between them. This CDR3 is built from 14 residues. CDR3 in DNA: TGCAGTGCAAGGGACGGGCTCATGAACACTGAAGCTTTCTTT. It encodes CSARDGLMNTEAFF.

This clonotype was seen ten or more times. For the CDR3, the DNA is TGTGCCAGCAGCTTAGCGGGGCCCTCCTACGAGCAGTACTTC. It translates to CASSLAGPSYEQYF. The genes are TRBV7-2 and TRBJ2-7; possibly TRBD1 for D (5 bases). Germline values: CDR1 SGHTA, CDR2 FQGNSA. Trimming shortened V by 0 bases and J by 0 bases, and 6 bases separated the two germline ends. This CDR3 comprises 14 residues.

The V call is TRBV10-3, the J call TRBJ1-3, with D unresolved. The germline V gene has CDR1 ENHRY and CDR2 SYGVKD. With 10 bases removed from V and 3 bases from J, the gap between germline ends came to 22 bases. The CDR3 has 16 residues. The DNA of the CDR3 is TGTGCCACCAGCGACCGTAGGGAGTTGGTTGGAAACACCATATATTTT. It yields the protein CATSDRRELVGNTIYF.

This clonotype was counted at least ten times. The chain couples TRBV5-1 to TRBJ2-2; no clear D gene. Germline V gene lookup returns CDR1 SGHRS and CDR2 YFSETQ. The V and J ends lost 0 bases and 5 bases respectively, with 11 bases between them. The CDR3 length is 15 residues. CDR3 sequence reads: CASSLVSSHTGELFF. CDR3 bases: TGCGCCAGCAGCTTGGTCAGTAGCCATACCGGGGAGCTGTTTTTT.

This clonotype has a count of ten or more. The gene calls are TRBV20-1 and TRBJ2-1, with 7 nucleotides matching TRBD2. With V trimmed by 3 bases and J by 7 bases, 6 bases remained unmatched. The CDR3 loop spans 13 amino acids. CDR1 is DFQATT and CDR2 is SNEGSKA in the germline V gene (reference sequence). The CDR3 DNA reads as TGCAGTGCTAGCGCGGGAGTAGTAAATGAGCAGTTCTTC. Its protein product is CSASAGVVNEQFF.